Listed below are T cell receptor beta chains from one sample, sequenced in a study of blood T cell repertoires in COVID-19. Profiling relied on immunoSEQ multiplex PCR, and the TCRdb table lists in-frame clones only, not all of them. The sample consists of roughly 300,000 clones, just over 85% of them appearing once. The sequencing input was PBMCs or T cells enriched from blood (not recorded which). All receptors come from a woman younger than 35 who had recovered from COVID-19. The CDR3 runs from the conserved cysteine through the conserved F or W. A D gene is named only where the DNA matches it firmly. Clone size, where shown, is once, few, many, or a class for clones that have expanded.

size,D,J,V,CDR3,DNA
.,TRBD1,TRBJ1-3,TRBV28,CASILGGSGNTIYF,TGTGCCAGCATCCTAGGGGGCAGTGGAAACACCATATATTTT
.,.,TRBJ1-1,TRBV6-1,CASSEGSGGGAFF,TGTGCCAGCAGTGAGGGGTCGGGTGGAGGAGCTTTCTTT
.,TRBD2,TRBJ2-3,TRBV3-1/TRBV3-2,CASSQETGGATDTQYF,TGTGCCAGCAGCCAAGAAACGGGGGGGGCCACAGATACGCAGTATTTT
.,.,TRBJ2-1,TRBV6-2/TRBV6-3,CASSSTSFGGQFF,TGTGCCAGCAGTTCGACGTCGTTTGGAGGCCAGTTCTTC
once,.,TRBJ1-1,TRBV5-5,CASSLESGGMSTEAFF,TGTGCCAGCAGCTTGGAATCCGGAGGGATGAGCACTGAAGCTTTCTTT
.,TRBD1,TRBJ1-4,TRBV24-1,CATSDSHVDRDNEKLFF,TGTGCCACCAGTGATTCGCACGTTGACAGGGATAATGAAAAACTGTTTTTT
.,TRBD1,TRBJ1-1,TRBV30,CAWRVKLTGRANTEAFF,TGTGCCTGGAGGGTGAAACTGACAGGGAGAGCGAACACTGAAGCTTTCTTT
.,TRBD1,TRBJ2-5,TRBV5-1,CASSLEGQAWISETQYF,TGCGCCAGCAGCTTGGAGGGACAGGCTTGGATTTCAGAGACCCAGTACTTC
.,.,TRBJ1-6,TRBV28,CASSYGASSYNSPLHF,TGTGCCAGCAGTTATGGGGCGAGCTCCTATAATTCACCCCTCCACTTT
.,TRBD1,TRBJ2-1,TRBV18,CASSPGQGSYNEQFF,TGTGCCAGCTCACCGGGACAGGGCTCCTACAATGAGCAGTTCTTC
.,TRBD1,TRBJ1-1,TRBV28,CASSSGTGKTEAFF,TGTGCCAGCAGTTCCGGGACAGGGAAAACTGAAGCTTTCTTT
.,TRBD1,TRBJ2-3,TRBV5-1,CASSSKLDRGTDTQYF,TGCGCCAGCAGCTCCAAATTGGACAGGGGAACAGATACGCAGTATTTT
.,TRBD1,TRBJ2-2,TRBV5-6,CASSLVTGGAGTGELFF,TGTGCCAGCAGCTTGGTCACAGGGGGCGCAGGCACCGGGGAGCTGTTTTTT
.,TRBD1,TRBJ1-4,TRBV2,CASCQTGGVEKLFF,TGTGCCAGCTGCCAGACAGGGGGCGTTGAAAAACTGTTTTTT
.,TRBD1,TRBJ2-7,TRBV3-1/TRBV3-2,CASSPTGVYEQYF,TGTGCCAGCAGCCCTACAGGGGTTTACGAGCAGTACTTC
.,TRBD1,TRBJ2-1,TRBV3-1/TRBV3-2,CASSQDEGTGKFF,TGTGCCAGCAGCCAAGATGAGGGGACAGGGAAGTTCTTC
.,TRBD1,TRBJ1-5,TRBV28,CASTVTGRQPQHF,TGTGCCAGCACCGTGACAGGGCGCCAGCCCCAGCATTTT
.,TRBD1,TRBJ1-2,TRBV2,CASSPDRGLNYGYTF,TGTGCCAGCAGTCCCGACAGGGGACTCAACTATGGCTACACCTTC
.,TRBD2,TRBJ2-7,TRBV6-2/TRBV6-3,CASSHGLAGSPSYEQYF,TGTGCCAGCAGTCACGGACTAGCGGGGTCCCCCTCCTACGAGCAGTACTTC
.,.,TRBJ2-7,TRBV7-5,CARSLVSSGGPPYEQYF,TGTGCCAGAAGCTTAGTATCTAGCGGGGGACCTCCCTACGAGCAGTACTTC
few,TRBD2,TRBJ2-3,TRBV6-4,CASSDSKGSAGEADTQYF,TGTGCCAGCAGTGACTCGAAGGGTTCGGCGGGAGAGGCAGATACGCAGTATTTT
.,TRBD1,TRBJ1-2,TRBV4-1,CASSSTGDYGYTF,TGCGCCAGCAGCTCCACAGGGGACTATGGCTACACCTTC
few,TRBD2,TRBJ2-1,TRBV4-2,CASRSPGLLYNEQFF,TGTGCCAGCAGATCCCCGGGACTACTTTACAATGAGCAGTTCTTC
once,.,TRBJ2-7,TRBV21-1,CASSLGSTLRIAGISYEQYF,TGTGCCAGCAGCTTGGGTTCGACTCTGAGAATAGCGGGGATCTCCTACGAGCAGTACTTC
.,.,TRBJ1-3,TRBV30,CAWSSRTPSGNTIYF,TGTGCCTGGAGTTCTCGTACACCCTCTGGAAACACCATATATTTT
.,.,TRBJ1-1,TRBV7-9,CASSVSMNTEAFF,TGTGCCAGCAGTGTTTCCATGAACACTGAAGCTTTCTTT
.,.,TRBJ1-2,TRBV21-1,CASSRTSLDYGYTF,TGTGCCAGCAGCCGGACATCCTTGGACTATGGCTACACCTTC
.,.,TRBJ1-2,TRBV3-1/TRBV3-2,CASSLNGGANGYTF,TGTGCCAGCAGCCTCAATGGAGGGGCCAATGGCTACACCTTC
.,TRBD1,TRBJ2-7,TRBV2,CASSSNRGPYEQYF,TGTGCCAGCAGCTCAAACAGGGGGCCCTACGAGCAGTACTTC
.,TRBD1,TRBJ2-6,TRBV5-1,CASSSYGLTGRGANVLTF,TGCGCCAGCAGCTCCTACGGCTTGACAGGGCGGGGGGCCAACGTCCTGACTTTC
.,.,TRBJ2-3,TRBV2,CAGGVRRTSTSTDTQYF,TGTGCCGGGGGCGTGCGACGGACTAGTACTAGCACAGATACGCAGTATTTT
.,.,TRBJ1-1,TRBV28,CASSLNAVNTEAFF,TGTGCCAGCAGTTTAAATGCGGTGAACACTGAAGCTTTCTTT
.,TRBD1,TRBJ1-3,TRBV30,CAWSAPGQGKNSGNTIYF,TGTGCCTGGAGTGCGCCTGGACAGGGTAAAAACTCTGGAAACACCATATATTTT
.,.,TRBJ2-2,TRBV2,CASSGIRANTGELFF,TGTGCCAGCAGTGGAATCAGGGCGAACACCGGGGAGCTGTTTTTT
.,.,TRBJ1-5,TRBV12-3/TRBV12-4,CASSFNTNQPQHF,TGTGCCAGCAGTTTCAACACCAATCAGCCCCAGCATTTT
.,TRBD1,TRBJ2-7,TRBV6-5,CASSWDRTYEQYF,TGTGCCAGCAGTTGGGACAGGACCTACGAGCAGTACTTC
.,TRBD1,TRBJ2-7,TRBV27,CASSPTGTGGHEQYF,TGTGCCAGCAGTCCGACCGGGACAGGGGGCCACGAGCAGTACTTC
once,.,TRBJ1-2,TRBV11-2,CASTTWTNPNNYGYTF,TGTGCCAGCACCACATGGACAAACCCGAATAACTATGGCTACACCTTC